Listed below are T cell receptor beta chains from one sample, sequenced in a study of OX40 agonist ivuxolimab in advanced cancers. Assay: immunoSEQ multiplex PCR; the TCRdb copy retains only in-frame clones and omits some. This sample has roughly 41,000 clones, with approximately 80% found just once. Specimen: CD4+ or CD8+ T cells sorted from blood, collected in a trial of the OX40 agonist ivuxolimab. The receptors were sampled from an adult with an advanced solid tumor such as melanoma, head and neck, liver or kidney cancer. Each CDR3 is given with its conserved first and last residue. A D gene is named only where the DNA matches it firmly. Some rows have no size entry. The others give once, few or many, or a class for an expanded clone.

-	18	TRBV5-4	TRBD2	TRBJ2-2	CASSLGTSGGAYTGELFF	TGTGCCAGCAGCTTGGGGACTAGCGGGGGGGCGTACACCGGGGAGCTGTTTTTT
once	16	TRBV4-2	TRBD1	TRBJ2-5	CASSQDGTGVQETQYF	TGTGCCAGCAGCCAAGATGGGACAGGAGTCCAAGAGACCCAGTACTTC
-	15	TRBV4-1	-	TRBJ1-3	CASSQLGVPGNTIYF	TGCGCCAGCAGCCAGCTGGGTGTGCCTGGAAACACCATATATTTT
-	14	TRBV11-2	-	TRBJ1-1	CASSSGVGNTEAFF	TGTGCCAGCAGCTCAGGGGTAGGGAACACTGAAGCTTTCTTT
-	13	TRBV9	-	TRBJ1-2	CASSVDGMYGYTF	TGTGCCAGCAGCGTAGACGGGATGTATGGCTACACCTTC
-	14	TRBV9	-	TRBJ1-3	CASSVEGPGNTIYF	TGTGCCAGCAGCGTAGAGGGGCCTGGAAACACCATATATTTT
-	16	TRBV11-2	TRBD1	TRBJ2-3	CASKGDRGFSTDTQYF	TGTGCCAGCAAGGGGGACAGGGGCTTTAGCACAGATACGCAGTATTTT
-	16	TRBV6-6	-	TRBJ1-2	CASSYSMGQGGYGYTF	TGTGCCAGCAGTTACTCGATGGGGCAGGGCGGCTATGGCTACACCTTC
-	16	TRBV5-4	-	TRBJ2-1	CASSLPPGQARKEQFF	TGTGCCAGCAGCTTGCCACCGGGACAAGCCCGTAAGGAGCAGTTCTTC
-	16	TRBV7-9	-	TRBJ1-1	CASSLGAGAMNTEAFF	TGTGCCAGCAGCTTAGGGGCAGGGGCGATGAACACTGAAGCTTTCTTT
-	14	TRBV30	TRBD1	TRBJ2-1	CAWSEGTDYNEQFF	TGTGCCTGGAGTGAAGGGACAGACTACAATGAGCAGTTCTTC
-	16	TRBV5-4	-	TRBJ1-3	CASSAEMGAGGNTIYF	TGTGCCAGCAGCGCGGAGATGGGGGCGGGAGGAAACACCATATATTTT
-	15	TRBV7-2	-	TRBJ2-6	CASSQRSSGANVLTF	TGTGCCAGCAGCCAGAGGAGCTCTGGGGCCAACGTCCTGACTTTC
-	14	TRBV19	-	TRBJ1-4	CASSIGRVNEKLFF	TGTGCCAGTAGTATTGGCAGGGTAAATGAAAAACTGTTTTTT
few	15	TRBV5-5	TRBD1	TRBJ1-2	CASSLGQGVDYGYTF	TGTGCCAGCAGCTTGGGACAGGGGGTGGACTATGGCTACACCTTC
-	15	TRBV11-3	TRBD1	TRBJ2-7	CASSTGTGERYEQYF	TGTGCCAGCAGCACAGGGACAGGGGAGCGCTACGAGCAGTACTTC
-	16	TRBV6-5	-	TRBJ2-6	CASSYLRKAGANVLTF	TGTGCCAGCAGTTACCTCCGGAAGGCTGGGGCCAACGTCCTGACTTTC
-	15	TRBV25-1	TRBD1	TRBJ1-6	CASSESQGGNSPLHF	TGTGCCAGCAGTGAATCCCAGGGGGGTAATTCACCCCTCCACTTT